This T cell receptor (beta chain) was sequenced in a study of human T cells and chemical hapten exposure. MiXCR, applied by TCRdb to the RACE reads, yields one record per CDR3 protein. In the table there are about 100,000 distinct CDR3 sequences, roughly 10% of which are singletons. Time point of the sample: patch test 1, 2 weeks after DPC sensitization. Treatment: therapeutic diphenylcyclopropenone sensitization with weekly scalp DPC. Each patch-test visit's blood sample preceded patch application. CDR1 and CDR2 (germline): DFQATT, SNEGSKA (reference sequence). The CDR3 loop spans 14 amino acids. With V trimmed by 5 bases and J by 5 bases, 6 bases remained unmatched. With regard to this clonotype: Its antigen is undetermined.

Study-level findings and limits: Clustering by CDR3 similarity yielded significantly more large clusters from expanded TCRs than controls.

The source was whole blood, collected in connection with sensitization to the hapten diphenylcyclopropenone (DPC). The sequence was obtained from a man in his forties or fifties with alopecia areata. Some clones in this sample may be carry-over from other donors' samples. The genes are TRBV20-1 and TRBJ2-5; TRBD2 agrees at 12 bases. CDR3 bases: TGCAGTGCTTCCGGACTAGCGGGGTATGAGACCCAGTACTTC. It encodes CSASGLAGYETQYF.